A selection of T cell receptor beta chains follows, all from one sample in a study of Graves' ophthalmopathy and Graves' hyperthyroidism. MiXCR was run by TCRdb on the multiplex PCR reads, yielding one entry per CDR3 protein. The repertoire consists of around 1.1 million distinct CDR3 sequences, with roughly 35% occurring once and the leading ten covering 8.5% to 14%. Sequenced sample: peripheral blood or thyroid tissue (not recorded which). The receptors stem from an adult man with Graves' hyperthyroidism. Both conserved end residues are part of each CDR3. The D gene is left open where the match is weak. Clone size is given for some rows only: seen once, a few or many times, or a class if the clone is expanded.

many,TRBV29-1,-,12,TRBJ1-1,TGCAGCGTACGGGGGACTACCACTGAAGCTTTCTTT,CSVRGTTTEAFF
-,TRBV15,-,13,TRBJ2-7,TGTGCCACCAGCAGGGGCTCGACCTACGAGCAGTACTTC,CATSRGSTYEQYF
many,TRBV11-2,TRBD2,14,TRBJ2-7,TGTGCCAGCACCCGGACTAGCGGAACCTACGAGCAGTACTTC,CASTRTSGTYEQYF
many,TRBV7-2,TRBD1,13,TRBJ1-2,TGTGCCAGCAGCTTAGCACAGGGGATTGGCTACACCTTC,CASSLAQGIGYTF
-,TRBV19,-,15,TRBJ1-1,TGTGCCAGTAACCCCTCCGGGACGGCGAACACTGAAGCTTTCTTT,CASNPSGTANTEAFF
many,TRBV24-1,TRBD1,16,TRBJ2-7,TGTGCCACCTCCTCCGGGACAGGGGCCCTTACGCACGAGCAGTACTTC,CATSSGTGALTHEQYF
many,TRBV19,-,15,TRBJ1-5,TGTGCCAGTAGTATCTCCGGGGCCGGCAATCAGCCCCAGCATTTT,CASSISGAGNQPQHF
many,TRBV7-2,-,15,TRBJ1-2,TGTGCCAGCAGCGCGATGTGGGGAAACCACTATGGCTACACCTTC,CASSAMWGNHYGYTF
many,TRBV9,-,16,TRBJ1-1,TGTGCCAGCAGCGTAGCCCGGGACCGGGACGTTGAGGGAGCTTTCTTT,CASSVARDRDVEGAFF
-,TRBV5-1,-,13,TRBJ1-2,TGCGCCAGCAGCTTCGACAGGATGGGAGGCTACACCTTC,CASSFDRMGGYTF
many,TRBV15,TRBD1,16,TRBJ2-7,TGTGCCACCAGCAGCCACCCGGGACAGGGCTTTGACGAGCAGTACTTC,CATSSHPGQGFDEQYF
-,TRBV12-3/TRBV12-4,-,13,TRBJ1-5,TGTGCCAGCACCAGACAGGAAAATCAGCCCCAGCATTTT,CASTRQENQPQHF
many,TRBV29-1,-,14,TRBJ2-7,TGCAGCGTTGTTGGGGGGGCCGCCTGGGACGAGCAGTACTTC,CSVVGGAAWDEQYF